Listed below are T cell receptor beta chains from one sample, sequenced in a study of glioma-infiltrating T cells after dendritic cell vaccination. Assay: immunoSEQ multiplex PCR; the TCRdb copy retains only in-frame clones and omits some. The sample carries tens of thousands of clones, about 81% recorded once. The specimen comprised blood, sampled after dendritic cell vaccination. These TCRs come from a human donor with glioblastoma. Each CDR3 is given with its conserved first and last residue. Each record gives: D gene, J gene, V gene, clone size, CDR3 protein, CDR3 DNA. The D gene is left open where the match is weak. Not all rows give a size; the values are once, few, many and, for expanded clones, a class.

- | TRBJ2-1 | TRBV29-1 | - | CSVEWSAGRVYNEQFF | TGCAGCGTTGAATGGAGCGCGGGTAGAGTCTACAATGAGCAGTTCTTC
- | TRBJ2-3 | TRBV5-1 | - | CASSLAVGGLTDTQYF | TGCGCCAGCAGCTTGGCGGTGGGGGGTCTCACAGATACGCAGTATTTT
- | TRBJ1-2 | TRBV18 | - | CASSPGDKPGNGYTF | TGTGCCAGCTCACCTGGGGACAAGCCGGGCAATGGCTACACCTTC
- | TRBJ1-2 | TRBV18 | - | CASSPEEGNRAGYGYTF | TGTGCCAGCTCACCAGAAGAGGGGAACAGGGCGGGCTATGGCTACACCTTC
- | TRBJ2-3 | TRBV11-2 | - | CASSISQRDTQYF | TGTGCCAGCAGTATTAGCCAGCGGGATACGCAGTATTTT
- | TRBJ1-2 | TRBV6-5 | - | CASSYFLGRSYGYTF | TGTGCCAGCAGTTACTTTCTGGGTCGGAGCTACGGCTACACCTTC
- | TRBJ1-3 | TRBV30 | few | CAWSAGASGNTIYF | TGTGCCTGGAGTGCCGGAGCCTCTGGAAACACCATATATTTT
- | TRBJ2-5 | TRBV10-2 | - | CASSSGVVERETQYF | TGCGCCAGCAGCTCGGGTGTGGTCGAGCGGGAGACCCAGTACTTC
- | TRBJ1-4 | TRBV9 | - | CASSLAGGAKLFF | TGTGCCAGCAGCCTTGCGGGGGGGGCGAAACTGTTTTTT
TRBD1 | TRBJ1-1 | TRBV27 | few | CASSFRGTGGFRTEAFF | TGTGCCAGCAGTTTTCGGGGGACAGGGGGGTTTCGGACTGAAGCTTTCTTT
- | TRBJ1-6 | TRBV7-9 | - | CASSSRPGTNSPLHF | TGTGCCAGCAGCTCCCGGCCGGGAACTAACTCACCCCTCCACTTT
- | TRBJ1-6 | TRBV27 | - | CASSRSNSPLHF | TGTGCCAGCAGCCGTTCCAATTCACCCCTCCACTTT
TRBD1 | TRBJ2-3 | TRBV19 | - | CASSPGQVTDTQYF | TGTGCCAGTAGTCCGGGACAGGTCACAGATACGCAGTATTTT
- | TRBJ1-3 | TRBV9 | - | CASSTRGDLSGNTIYF | TGTGCCAGCAGCACACGGGGGGACCTCTCTGGAAACACCATATATTTT